This T cell receptor beta chain comes out of a study of blood T cells in healthy people across ages. Each of the donors had 9 to 10 milliliters of peripheral blood drawn into EDTA-treated Vacutainer tubes. This clonotype was seen a few times. Its cognate antigen is unknown. General study results and limits: Per million T cells, TCR beta diversity dropped roughly linearly as age increased.

With a J-beta primer mix and a sample-barcoded 5' primer, a second PCR ran roughly 6 to 11 cycles. A 12-random-nucleotide template-switch adaptor tagged each cDNA molecule. One entry per CDR3 protein, called by TCRdb with MiXCR from the 5' RACE reads. The sample records about a million distinct CDR3 sequences, about 51% being singletons. The CDR3 totals 15 residues. V was pared by 6 bases and J by 6 bases, with 7 bases of the junction left unmatched. Germline V CDR1 and CDR2: MDHEN, SYDVKM. This TCR was recovered from a woman in her fifties or sixties in good health. This sequence joins TRBV28 and TRBJ2-1; 11 bases agree with TRBD1. Sequenced: blood. The CDR3 DNA sequence: TGTGCCAGCAGAACCGGGACAGGGGGGCGCAATGAGCAGTTCTTC. Translating it yields CASRTGTGGRNEQFF.